This record covers a single TCR beta chain. The antigen is undetermined. The data stem from a study of OX40 agonist ivuxolimab in advanced cancers. Looking at the study overall: Recorded diagnoses for dose-escalation patients were hepatocellular carcinoma, melanoma, renal cell or head and neck cancer. Study results and caveats: CD4+ and CD8+ blood T cells expanded clonally by week 6 at 0.1 to 3.0 mg/kg. The 0.1-3.0 mg/kg partial responders had among the lowest clonal expansion.

A history of autoimmune disease or systemic immunosuppression excluded patients. Germline-derived CDR1 and CDR2 are SGHAT and FQNNGV. V shed 5 bases and J 1 base; nucleotides not matched to a gene: 5. This CDR3 has 15 amino acids. This table comes from immunoSEQ multiplex PCR, and its TCRdb copy is limited to in-frame clones, with some not included. The sample contains roughly 67,000 clones, approximately 82% of which appear only once. The receptor was derived from an adult with an advanced solid tumor such as melanoma, head and neck, liver or kidney cancer. The V gene is TRBV11-2, the J gene TRBJ2-1; 7 positions agree with TRBD2. The starting material was CD4+ or CD8+ T cells sorted from blood, obtained in a trial of the OX40 agonist ivuxolimab. The CDR3 region is CASSVLAGSYNEQFF. Here the CDR3 DNA reads TGTGCCAGCAGCGTCTTAGCGGGTTCCTACAATGAGCAGTTCTTC.